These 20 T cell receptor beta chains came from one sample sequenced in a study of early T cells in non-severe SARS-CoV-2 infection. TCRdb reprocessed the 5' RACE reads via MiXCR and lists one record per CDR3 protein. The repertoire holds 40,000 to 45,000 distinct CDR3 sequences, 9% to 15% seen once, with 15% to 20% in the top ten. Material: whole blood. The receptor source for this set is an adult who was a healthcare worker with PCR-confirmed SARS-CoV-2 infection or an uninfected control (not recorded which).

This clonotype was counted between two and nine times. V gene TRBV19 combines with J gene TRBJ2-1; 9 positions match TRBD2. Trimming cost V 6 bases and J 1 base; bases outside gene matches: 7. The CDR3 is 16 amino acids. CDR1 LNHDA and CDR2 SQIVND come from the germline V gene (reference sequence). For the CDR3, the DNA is TGTGCCAGTAGGGAGGCTAGCGGGACTTCCTACAATGAGCAGTTCTTC. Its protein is CASREASGTSYNEQFF.

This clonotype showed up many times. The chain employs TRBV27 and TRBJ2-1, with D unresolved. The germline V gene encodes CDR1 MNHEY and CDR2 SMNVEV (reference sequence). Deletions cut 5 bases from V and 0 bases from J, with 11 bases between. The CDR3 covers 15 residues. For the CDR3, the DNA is TGTGCCAGCAGTCCAGCGACTGTCTCCTACAATGAGCAGTTCTTC. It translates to CASSPATVSYNEQFF.

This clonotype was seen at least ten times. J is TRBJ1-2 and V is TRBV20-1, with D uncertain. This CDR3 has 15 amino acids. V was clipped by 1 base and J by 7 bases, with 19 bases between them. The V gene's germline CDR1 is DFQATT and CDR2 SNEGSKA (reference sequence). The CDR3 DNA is TGCAGTGCTAGAGTTAAGAATTTGGGCGTCACTGGCTACACCTTC. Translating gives CSARVKNLGVTGYTF.

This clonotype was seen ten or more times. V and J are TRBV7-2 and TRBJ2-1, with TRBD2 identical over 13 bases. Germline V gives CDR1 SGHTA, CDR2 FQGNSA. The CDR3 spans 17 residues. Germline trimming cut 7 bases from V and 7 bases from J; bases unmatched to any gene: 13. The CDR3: CASTRLAGGGAGNEQFF. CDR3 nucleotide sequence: TGTGCCAGCACCCGACTAGCGGGAGGAGGGGCCGGGAATGAGCAGTTCTTC.

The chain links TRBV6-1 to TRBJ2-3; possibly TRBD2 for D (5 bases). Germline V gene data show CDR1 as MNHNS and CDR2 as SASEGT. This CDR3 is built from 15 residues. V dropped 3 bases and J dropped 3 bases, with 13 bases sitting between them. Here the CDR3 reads CASSDEGFRTDTQYF. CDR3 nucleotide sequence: TGTGCCAGCAGTGATGAGGGATTTAGGACAGATACGCAGTATTTT.

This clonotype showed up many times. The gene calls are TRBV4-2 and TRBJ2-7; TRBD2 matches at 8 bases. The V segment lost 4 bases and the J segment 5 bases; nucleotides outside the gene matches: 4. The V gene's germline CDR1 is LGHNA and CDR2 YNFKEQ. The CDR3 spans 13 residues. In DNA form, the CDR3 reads TGTGCCAGCAGCCGGCCCGGGGGGGACGAGCAGTACTTC. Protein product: CASSRPGGDEQYF.

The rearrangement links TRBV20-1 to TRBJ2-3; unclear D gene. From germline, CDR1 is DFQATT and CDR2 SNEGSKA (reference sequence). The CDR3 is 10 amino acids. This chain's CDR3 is CSPGSDTQYF. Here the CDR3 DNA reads TGCTCCCCTGGGTCAGATACGCAGTATTTT.

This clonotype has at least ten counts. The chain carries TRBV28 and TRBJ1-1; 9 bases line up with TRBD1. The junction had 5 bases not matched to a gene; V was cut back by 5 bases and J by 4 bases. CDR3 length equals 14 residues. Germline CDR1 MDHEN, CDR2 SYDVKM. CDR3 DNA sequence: TGTGCCAGCAGTCGCACAGGGGGCGGCACTGAAGCTTTCTTT. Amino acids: CASSRTGGGTEAFF.

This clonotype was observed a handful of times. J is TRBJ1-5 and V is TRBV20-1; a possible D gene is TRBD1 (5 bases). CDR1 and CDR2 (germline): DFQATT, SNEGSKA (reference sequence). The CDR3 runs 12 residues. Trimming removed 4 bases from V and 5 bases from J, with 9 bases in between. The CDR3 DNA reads TGCAGTGCTACGACAGACTATCAGCCCCAGCATTTT. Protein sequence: CSATTDYQPQHF.

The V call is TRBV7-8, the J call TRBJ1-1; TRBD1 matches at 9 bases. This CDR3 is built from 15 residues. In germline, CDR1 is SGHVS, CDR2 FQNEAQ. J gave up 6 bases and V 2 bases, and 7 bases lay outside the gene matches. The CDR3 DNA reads TGTGCCAGCAGCTTACTAACAGGGGGCGGACCTGAAGCTTTCTTT. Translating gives CASSLLTGGGPEAFF. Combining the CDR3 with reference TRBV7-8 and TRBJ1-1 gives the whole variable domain GAGVSQSPRYKVAKRGQDVALRCDPISGHVSLFWYQQALGQGPEFLTYFQNEAQLDKSGLPSDRFFAERPEGSVSTLKIQRTQQEDSAVYLCASSLLTGGGPEAFFGQGTRLTVV.

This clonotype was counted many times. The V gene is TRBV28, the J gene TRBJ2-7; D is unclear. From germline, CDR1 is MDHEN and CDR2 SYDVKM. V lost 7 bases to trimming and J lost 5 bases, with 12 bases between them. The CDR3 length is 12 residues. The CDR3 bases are TGTGCCAGCAAGTCAGGTTGGGACGAGCAGTACTTC. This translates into CASKSGWDEQYF.

The CDR3 nucleotides are TGTGCCAGCAGAAGATCTAGCGGGAGGGCCATTAAGGAGACCCAGTACTTC. This sequence encodes CASRRSSGRAIKETQYF. The chain is built from TRBV28 and TRBJ2-5; TRBD2 matches at 12 bases. Germline values: CDR1 MDHEN, CDR2 SYDVKM. The V gene end was trimmed by 6 bases and the J gene end by 5 bases; junction bases not matched to a gene: 13. The CDR3 extends over 17 amino acids.

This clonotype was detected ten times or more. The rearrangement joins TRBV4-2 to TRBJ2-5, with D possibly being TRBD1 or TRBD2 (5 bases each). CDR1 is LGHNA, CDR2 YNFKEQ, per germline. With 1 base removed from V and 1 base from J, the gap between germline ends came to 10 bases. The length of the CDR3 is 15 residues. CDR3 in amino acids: CASSQVWGTQETQYF. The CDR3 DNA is TGTGCCAGCAGCCAAGTGTGGGGGACCCAAGAGACCCAGTACTTC.

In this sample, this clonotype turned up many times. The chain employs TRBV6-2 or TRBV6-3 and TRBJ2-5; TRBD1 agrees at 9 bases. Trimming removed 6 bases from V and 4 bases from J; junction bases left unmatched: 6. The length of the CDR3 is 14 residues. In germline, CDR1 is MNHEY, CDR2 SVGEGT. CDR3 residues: CASRGTGQGETQYF. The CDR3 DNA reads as TGTGCCAGCAGGGGGACAGGGCAGGGAGAGACCCAGTACTTC.

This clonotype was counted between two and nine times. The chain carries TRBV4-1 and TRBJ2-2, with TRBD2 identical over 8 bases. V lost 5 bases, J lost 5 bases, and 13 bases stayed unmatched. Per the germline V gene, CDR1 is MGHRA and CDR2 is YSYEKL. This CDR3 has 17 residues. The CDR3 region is CASSWLTGTSLTGELFF. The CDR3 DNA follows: TGCGCCAGCAGCTGGTTAACCGGGACTAGTCTGACCGGGGAGCTGTTTTTT.

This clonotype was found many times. The CDR3 loop reads CASSLPGQQETQYF. DNA for the CDR3: TGTGCCAGCAGCCTGCCGGGACAGCAAGAGACCCAGTACTTC. The chain employs TRBV7-9 and TRBJ2-5; 7 bases agree with TRBD1. CDR1 is SEHNR, CDR2 FQNEAQ, per germline (reference sequence). The CDR3 contains 14 residues. Unmatched junction bases numbered 5, after V lost 5 bases and J lost 2 bases.

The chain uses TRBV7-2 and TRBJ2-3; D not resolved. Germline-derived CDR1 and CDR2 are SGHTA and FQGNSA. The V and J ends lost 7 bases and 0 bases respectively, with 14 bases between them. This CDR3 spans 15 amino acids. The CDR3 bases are TGTGCCAGCAAAAGGATTTATTCTAGCACAGATACGCAGTATTTT. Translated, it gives CASKRIYSSTDTQYF.

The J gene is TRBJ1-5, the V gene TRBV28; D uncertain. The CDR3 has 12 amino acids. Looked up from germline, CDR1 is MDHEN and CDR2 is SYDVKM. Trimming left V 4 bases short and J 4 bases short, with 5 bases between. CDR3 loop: CASSYRNQPQHF. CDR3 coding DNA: TGTGCCAGCAGTTATAGGAATCAGCCCCAGCATTTT.

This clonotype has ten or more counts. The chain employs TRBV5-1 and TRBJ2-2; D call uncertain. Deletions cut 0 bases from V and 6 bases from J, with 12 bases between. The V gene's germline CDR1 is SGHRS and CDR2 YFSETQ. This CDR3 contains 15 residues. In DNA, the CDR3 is TGCGCCAGCAGCTTGGGGATAACTGTATCCGGGGAGCTGTTTTTT. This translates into CASSLGITVSGELFF.

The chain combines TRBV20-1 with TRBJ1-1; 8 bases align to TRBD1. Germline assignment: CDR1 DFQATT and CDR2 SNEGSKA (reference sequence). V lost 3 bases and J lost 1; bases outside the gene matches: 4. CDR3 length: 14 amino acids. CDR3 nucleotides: TGCAGTGCTAGTCCCGGGACAGGGAACACTGAAGCTTTCTTT. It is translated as CSASPGTGNTEAFF.